This T cell receptor (beta chain) was captured in a study of blood T cell repertoires in COVID-19. Study-wide background: Material from acute and convalescent COVID-19 was sourced from the United States, Italy and Spain.

The method was immunoSEQ multiplex PCR; TCRdb's version includes in-frame clones alone and lacks a portion of them. Found here are approximately 120,000 clones, around 76% of them singletons; the top ten hold 10% to 14%. A note on this clone: Within the sample, other DNA sequences also encode this same CDR3.

This TCR was sampled from a human donor in a cohort sampled during active COVID-19. Sequencing input: peripheral blood.

CDR3 nucleotides: TGTGCCAGTAGTCGAGCCGGGACAGGCTCCTACGAGCAGTACTTC. This encodes CASSRAGTGSYEQYF. The chain recombines TRBV19 with TRBJ2-7; 8 nucleotides match TRBD1. CDR3 size: 15 residues. V shed 5 bases, J shed 0 bases, and the junction held 6 bases outside the gene matches. Germline V gene lookup returns CDR1 LNHDA and CDR2 SQIVND (reference sequence).